Sequencing of this TCR beta chain was carried out in a study of cytomegalovirus exposure and HLA in healthy donors. Findings and caveats of the study: In vitro data verified a few CMV-associated chains as specific for CMV antigens. The study designated about 160 TCR beta chains cytomegalovirus-associated.

Unmatched junction bases numbered 9, after V lost 8 bases and J lost 10 bases. CDR3 length equals 15 residues. Germline V lookup: CDR1 MDHEN, CDR2 SYDVKM. Remarks on this clone: Its specificity is not known.

Libraries were prepared by immunoSEQ multiplex PCR; TCRdb keeps only in-frame clonotypes and omits some of them. The table has 260,000 or so clones, around nine tenths seen once; the top ten hold less than 3%. It was the 120-subject validation cohort, separate from the roughly 700-subject first cohort, to which the donors belonged. The source of this sequence is a young man in good health and CMV-seronegative. The sample consisted of PBMCs. V usage is TRBV28 and J usage is TRBJ1-6; TRBD1 matches at 12 bases. The DNA of the CDR3 is TGTGCCAGCGGGACTCCGGGACAGGGGGCATCACCCCTCCACTTT. Protein: CASGTPGQGASPLHF.